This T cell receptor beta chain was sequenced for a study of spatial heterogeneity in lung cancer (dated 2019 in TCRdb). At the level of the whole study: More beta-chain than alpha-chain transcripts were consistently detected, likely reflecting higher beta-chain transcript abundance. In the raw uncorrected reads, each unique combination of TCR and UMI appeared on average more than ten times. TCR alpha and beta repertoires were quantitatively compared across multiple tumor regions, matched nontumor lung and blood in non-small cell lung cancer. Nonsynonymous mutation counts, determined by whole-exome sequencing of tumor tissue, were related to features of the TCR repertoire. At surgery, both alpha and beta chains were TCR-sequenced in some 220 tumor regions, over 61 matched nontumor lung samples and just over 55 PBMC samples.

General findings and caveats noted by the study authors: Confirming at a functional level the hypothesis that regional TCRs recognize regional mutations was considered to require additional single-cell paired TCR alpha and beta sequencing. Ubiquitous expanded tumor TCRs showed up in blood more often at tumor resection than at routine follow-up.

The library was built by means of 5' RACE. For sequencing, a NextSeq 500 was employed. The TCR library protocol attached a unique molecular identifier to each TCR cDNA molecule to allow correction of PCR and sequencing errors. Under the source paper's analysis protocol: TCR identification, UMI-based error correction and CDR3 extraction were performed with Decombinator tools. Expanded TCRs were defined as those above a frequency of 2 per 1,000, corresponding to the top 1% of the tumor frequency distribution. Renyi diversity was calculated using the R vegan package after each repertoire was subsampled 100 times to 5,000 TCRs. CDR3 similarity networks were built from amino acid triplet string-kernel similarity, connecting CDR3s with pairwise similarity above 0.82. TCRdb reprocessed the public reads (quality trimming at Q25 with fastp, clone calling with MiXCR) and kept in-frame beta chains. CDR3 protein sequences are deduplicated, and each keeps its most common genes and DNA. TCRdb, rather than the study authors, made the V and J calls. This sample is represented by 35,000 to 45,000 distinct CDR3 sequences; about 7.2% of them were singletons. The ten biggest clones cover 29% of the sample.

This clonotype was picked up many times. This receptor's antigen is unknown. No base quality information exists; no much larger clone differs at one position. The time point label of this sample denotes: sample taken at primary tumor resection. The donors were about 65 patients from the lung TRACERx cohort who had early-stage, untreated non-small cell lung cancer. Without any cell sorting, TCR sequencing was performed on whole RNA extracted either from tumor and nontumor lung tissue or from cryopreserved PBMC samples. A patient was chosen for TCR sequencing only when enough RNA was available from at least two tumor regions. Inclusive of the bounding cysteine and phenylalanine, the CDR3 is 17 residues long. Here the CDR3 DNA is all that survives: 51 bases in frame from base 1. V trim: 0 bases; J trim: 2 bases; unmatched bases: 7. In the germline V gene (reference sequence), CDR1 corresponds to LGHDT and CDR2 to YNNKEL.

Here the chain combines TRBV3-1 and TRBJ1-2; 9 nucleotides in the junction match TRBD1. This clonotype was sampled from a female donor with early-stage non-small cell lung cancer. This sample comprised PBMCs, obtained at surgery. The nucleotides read TGTGCCAGCAGCCAAGACTATCCAGGACAGGGGAACTATGGCTACACCTTC. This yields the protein CASSQDYPGQGNYGYTF.